Listed below are T cell receptor beta chains from one sample, sequenced in a study of T cell responses to AZD1222 COVID-19 vaccine. The repertoire was sequenced with immunoSEQ multiplex PCR; TCRdb's copy has only in-frame clones and lacks some. The repertoire includes around 66,000 clones, less than 90% of them detected once, and 17% sits in the top ten. This sample comprised peripheral blood, obtained on day 0 of AZD1222 vaccination. The receptors shown here come from an adult in good health. CDR3s include the opening cysteine and the closing phenylalanine or tryptophan. D genes are given only for firm matches. Clone size is given for some rows only: seen once, a few or many times, or a class if the clone is expanded.

.	TRBV19	TRBD1	TRBJ1-4	TGTGCCAGTAGTATAGCAGGGGGCGGCCATAATGAAAAACTGTTTTTT	CASSIAGGGHNEKLFF
.	TRBV9	.	TRBJ2-4	TGTGCCAGCAGCGTAGGAGCCAAAAACATTCAGTACTTC	CASSVGAKNIQYF
.	TRBV7-8	.	TRBJ1-2	TGTGCCAGCAGCTACTCCAGGGCGGATGGCTACACCTTC	CASSYSRADGYTF
.	TRBV9	TRBD1	TRBJ1-4	TGTGCCAGCAGCACCCAACAGGGGGCTGATGAAAAACTGTTTTTT	CASSTQQGADEKLFF
.	TRBV6-5	.	TRBJ2-7	TGTGCCAGCAGTTACTCGGAAGGAGGGTTCGAGCAGTACTTC	CASSYSEGGFEQYF
once	TRBV13	TRBD1	TRBJ2-1	TGTGCCAGCAGCCTAACTGGGACAGGGTTCCGTGAGCAGTTCTTC	CASSLTGTGFREQFF
.	TRBV3-1/TRBV3-2	.	TRBJ1-5	TGTGCCAGCAGTCAAGATCTATCACAGCCCCAGCATTTT	CASSQDLSQPQHF
.	TRBV6-1	.	TRBJ2-7	TGTGCCAGCAGTGAGGTCAGGGGCTCCTACGAGCAGTACTTC	CASSEVRGSYEQYF
.	TRBV18	TRBD2	TRBJ2-2	TGTGCCAGCTCACCACCGGGACTAGCAATCACCGGGGAGCTGTTTTTT	CASSPPGLAITGELFF
.	TRBV18	.	TRBJ2-3	TGTGCCAGCTCACCTTTCCCGGGTGGGACAGATACGCAGTATTTT	CASSPFPGGTDTQYF
.	TRBV3-1/TRBV3-2	.	TRBJ1-5	TGTGCCAGCAGCCAAGGCGGACAGATTTATCAGCCCCAGCATTTT	CASSQGGQIYQPQHF
few	TRBV29-1	.	TRBJ2-7	TGCAGCGTGGAGGACCATTCTAAGCCCTACGAGCAGTACTTC	CSVEDHSKPYEQYF
once	TRBV10-2	.	TRBJ1-1	TGCGCCAGCAGTGAGGCCAGGGTCACTGAAGCTTTCTTT	CASSEARVTEAFF
.	TRBV7-2	.	TRBJ1-1	TGTGCCAGCAGCCTCACACTCGGGGTTACTGAAGCTTTCTTT	CASSLTLGVTEAFF
.	TRBV19	TRBD2	TRBJ2-3	TGTGCCAGTAGTACAGGACTAGCGGGAGGGTGGGCAGATACGCAGTATTTT	CASSTGLAGGWADTQYF
.	TRBV7-8	TRBD1	TRBJ1-3	TGTGCCAGCAGGACAGGGGGCTCTGGAAACACCATATATTTT	CASRTGGSGNTIYF
.	TRBV21-1	.	TRBJ2-3	TGTGCCAGCCCCACTAGCGCACGCACAGATACGCAGTATTTT	CASPTSARTDTQYF
.	TRBV18	TRBD1	TRBJ2-7	TGTGCCAGCTGTCGGGACAGGGGATTTTGCGAGCAGTACTTC	CASCRDRGFCEQYF
.	TRBV27	TRBD1	TRBJ1-3	TGTGCCAGCAGAGCAGACAGGGCCGGGAACACCATATATTTT	CASRADRAGNTIYF
.	TRBV3-1/TRBV3-2	.	TRBJ1-3	TGTGCCAGCAGCCAAGACATTGGACAGACGAGCTCTGGAAACACCATATATTTT	CASSQDIGQTSSGNTIYF
.	TRBV9	.	TRBJ1-2	TGTGCCAGCAGCGTAGCTACATGGGGGAACGGCTACACCTTC	CASSVATWGNGYTF
.	TRBV4-1	.	TRBJ2-5	TGCGCCAGCAGCCAAGCCAACAACCAAGAGACCCAGTACTTC	CASSQANNQETQYF
.	TRBV3-1/TRBV3-2	TRBD2	TRBJ2-1	TGTGCCAGCAGCCAAGATAGGGCTAGCGGGAGCCGTGAGCAGTTCTTC	CASSQDRASGSREQFF
once	TRBV28	.	TRBJ1-1	TGTGCCAGCAGGGGCGGGGCTGACGGACCTTTCTTT	CASRGGADGPFF
.	TRBV7-8	.	TRBJ1-1	TGTGCCAGCAGCTCCTTCCCGGACCTTCGAGACCCCTTGAACACTGAAGCTTTCTTT	CASSSFPDLRDPLNTEAFF
.	TRBV11-3	.	TRBJ1-6	TGTGCCAGCAGCGCGACTCTTTATAATTCACCCCTCCACTTT	CASSATLYNSPLHF
.	TRBV3-1/TRBV3-2	TRBD1	TRBJ2-1	TGTGCCAGCAGCCTTAACAGGGGGCTGCCCTACAATGAGCAGTTCTTC	CASSLNRGLPYNEQFF
.	TRBV6-5	.	TRBJ2-5	TGTGCCAGCAGTTACAGTGGCCACCAAGAGACCCAGTACTTC	CASSYSGHQETQYF
few	TRBV7-3	TRBD2	TRBJ2-2	TGTGCCAGCAGCTTATATGTACTAGCGGGGGATCTAAGCCCCGGGGAGCTGTTTTTT	CASSLYVLAGDLSPGELFF
.	TRBV5-4	.	TRBJ2-7	TGTGCCAGCAGCTTTTGGGCCTCCTACGAGCAGTACTTC	CASSFWASYEQYF
.	TRBV5-4	.	TRBJ2-2	TGTGCCAGCAGCTTTACTATGAACACCGGGGAGCTGTTTTTT	CASSFTMNTGELFF
.	TRBV19	.	TRBJ2-5	TGTGCCAGTAGTACATCCAGGGGAGAGACCCAGTACTTC	CASSTSRGETQYF
.	TRBV5-4	.	TRBJ1-2	TGTGCCAGCAGCTTACCAATTCGACAGAATGGCTACACCTTC	CASSLPIRQNGYTF
.	TRBV19	TRBD2	TRBJ2-3	TGTGCCAGTAGCGCAATTAGCGGGCCTAGCACAGATACGCAGTATTTT	CASSAISGPSTDTQYF
.	TRBV30	TRBD1	TRBJ1-2	TGTGCCTGGATTAGACAGGGATCGAACTATGGCTACACCTTC	CAWIRQGSNYGYTF
.	TRBV2	TRBD2	TRBJ2-3	TGTGCCAGCAGAATGACGGGGGGGAACACAGATACGCAGTATTTT	CASRMTGGNTDTQYF
.	TRBV5-4	.	TRBJ2-3	TGTGCCAGCAGCTTGGGTCCATCCGGCGCAGATACGCAGTATTTT	CASSLGPSGADTQYF
.	TRBV7-3	.	TRBJ1-1	TGTGCCAGCAGCTTATCCGGGGCAGGCCCTGAAGCTTTCTTT	CASSLSGAGPEAFF
.	TRBV2	.	TRBJ1-5	TGTGCCAGCAGTGAACTCGACAGCAATCAGCCCCAGCATTTT	CASSELDSNQPQHF
.	TRBV5-6	.	TRBJ1-2	TGTGCCAGCAGCTTGCTGGGAGGGGACCTCTATGGCTACACCTTC	CASSLLGGDLYGYTF
.	TRBV7-3	TRBD1	TRBJ1-2	TGTGCCAGCAGCTCCGGGACAGGGGGTGACTATGGCTACACCTTC	CASSSGTGGDYGYTF
.	TRBV18	.	TRBJ2-2	TGTGCCAGCTCACCGGGCGGCGGTAACACCGGGGAGCTGTTTTTT	CASSPGGGNTGELFF
once	TRBV4-2	.	TRBJ1-1	TGTGCCAGCAGCCCAGCCGGAAGCCAGGGAGGGAACACTGAAGCTTTCTTT	CASSPAGSQGGNTEAFF
.	TRBV7-6	TRBD1	TRBJ2-2	TGTGCCAGCAGCTTATCGCCCGGGACAGGACCCGGGGAGCTGTTTTTT	CASSLSPGTGPGELFF
.	TRBV15	.	TRBJ2-2	TGTGCCACCAGCAGAGACCCGGGACGGAACACCGGGGAGCTGTTTTTT	CATSRDPGRNTGELFF
.	TRBV29-1	TRBD1	TRBJ1-1	TGCAGCGTTGATGGACAGGGGGTAGAAGCTTTCTTT	CSVDGQGVEAFF
.	TRBV7-8	.	TRBJ2-4	TGTGCCAGCAGCTTCGATTGGAGAGGGTTGAGGTACTTC	CASSFDWRGLRYF
.	TRBV5-6	.	TRBJ1-5	TGTGCCAGCAGCAACACGGACGGAGGGCCCCAGCATTTT	CASSNTDGGPQHF
.	TRBV6-5	.	TRBJ1-1	TGTGCCAGCAGTTACTACAGATTGAACACTGAAGCTTTCTTT	CASSYYRLNTEAFF
.	TRBV2	.	TRBJ1-5	TGTGCCAGCAGTGAAGCGCCGGGGTTTCAGCCCCAGCATTTT	CASSEAPGFQPQHF
.	TRBV28	.	TRBJ1-6	TGTGCCGTGGGGACGGGGAATTCACCCCTCCACTTT	CAVGTGNSPLHF
.	TRBV5-3	.	TRBJ1-3	TGTGCCAGAAGCTTGCCTCCAGATCCCTCTGGAAACACCATATATTTT	CARSLPPDPSGNTIYF
once	TRBV6-5	.	TRBJ1-4	TGTGCCAGCAGGGGGGGTGTTTATGAAAAACTGTTTTTT	CASRGGVYEKLFF